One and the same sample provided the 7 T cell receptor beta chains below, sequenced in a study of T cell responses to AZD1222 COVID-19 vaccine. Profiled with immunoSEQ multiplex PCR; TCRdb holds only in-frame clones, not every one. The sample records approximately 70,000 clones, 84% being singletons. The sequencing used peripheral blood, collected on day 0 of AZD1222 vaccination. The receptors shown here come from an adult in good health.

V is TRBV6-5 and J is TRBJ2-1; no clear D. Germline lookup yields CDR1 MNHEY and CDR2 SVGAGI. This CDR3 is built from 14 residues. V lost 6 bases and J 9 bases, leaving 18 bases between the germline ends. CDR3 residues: CASRPAVALGEQFF. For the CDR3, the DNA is TGTGCCAGCAGGCCTGCAGTGGCCTTAGGTGAGCAGTTCTTC.

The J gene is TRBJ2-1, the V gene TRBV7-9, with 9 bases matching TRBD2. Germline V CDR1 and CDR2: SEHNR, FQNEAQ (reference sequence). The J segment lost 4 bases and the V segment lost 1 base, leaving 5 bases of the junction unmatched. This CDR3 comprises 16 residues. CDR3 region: CASSLGLAGAYNEQFF. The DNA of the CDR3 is TGTGCCAGCAGCTTAGGTTTAGCGGGGGCTTACAATGAGCAGTTCTTC.

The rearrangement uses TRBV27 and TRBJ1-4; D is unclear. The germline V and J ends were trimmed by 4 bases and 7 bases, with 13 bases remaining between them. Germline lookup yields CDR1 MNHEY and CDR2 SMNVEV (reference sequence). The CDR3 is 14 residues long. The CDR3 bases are TGTGCCAGCAGTTCCCCCGGGTTAGGTGAAAAACTGTTTTTT. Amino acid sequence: CASSSPGLGEKLFF.

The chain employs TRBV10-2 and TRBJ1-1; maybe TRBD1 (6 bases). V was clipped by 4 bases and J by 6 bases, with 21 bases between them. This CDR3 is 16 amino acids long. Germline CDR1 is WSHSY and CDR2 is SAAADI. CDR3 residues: CASSARVYRVRAEAFF. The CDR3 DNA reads TGCGCCAGCAGTGCGAGGGTTTACAGGGTTAGGGCTGAAGCTTTCTTT.

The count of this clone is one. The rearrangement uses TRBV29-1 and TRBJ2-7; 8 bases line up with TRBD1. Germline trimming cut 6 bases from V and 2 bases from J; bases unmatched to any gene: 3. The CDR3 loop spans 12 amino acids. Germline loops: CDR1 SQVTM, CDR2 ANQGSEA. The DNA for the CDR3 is TGCAGCGTGGGGGACAGGACCTACGAGCAGTACTTC. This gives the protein CSVGDRTYEQYF.

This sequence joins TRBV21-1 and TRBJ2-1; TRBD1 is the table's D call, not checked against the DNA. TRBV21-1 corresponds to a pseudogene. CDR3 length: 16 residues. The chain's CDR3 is CASSKVQVPSYNEQFF. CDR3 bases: TGTGCCAGCAGCAAAGTCCAGGTACCATCCTACAATGAGCAGTTCTTC.

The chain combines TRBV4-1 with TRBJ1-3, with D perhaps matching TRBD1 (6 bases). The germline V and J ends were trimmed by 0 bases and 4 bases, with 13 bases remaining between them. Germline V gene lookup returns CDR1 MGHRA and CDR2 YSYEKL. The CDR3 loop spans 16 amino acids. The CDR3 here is CASSQDRGRSGNTIYF. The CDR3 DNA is TGCGCCAGCAGCCAAGACCGGGGGCGATCCGGAAACACCATATATTTT.